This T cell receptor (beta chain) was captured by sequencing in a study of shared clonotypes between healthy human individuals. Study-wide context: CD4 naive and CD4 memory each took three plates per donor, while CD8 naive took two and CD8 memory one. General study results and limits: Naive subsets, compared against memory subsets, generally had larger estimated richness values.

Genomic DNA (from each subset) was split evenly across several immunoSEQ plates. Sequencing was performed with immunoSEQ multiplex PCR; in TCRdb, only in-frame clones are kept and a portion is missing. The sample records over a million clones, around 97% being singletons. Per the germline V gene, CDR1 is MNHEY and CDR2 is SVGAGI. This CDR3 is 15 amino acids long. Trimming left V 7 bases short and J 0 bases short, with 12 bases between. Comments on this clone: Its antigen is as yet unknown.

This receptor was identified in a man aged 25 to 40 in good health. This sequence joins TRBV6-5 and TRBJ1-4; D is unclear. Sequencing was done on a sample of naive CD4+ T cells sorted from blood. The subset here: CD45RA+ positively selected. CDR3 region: CASNVGPATNEKLFF. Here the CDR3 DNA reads TGTGCCAGCAATGTTGGACCTGCAACTAATGAAAAACTGTTTTTT.